This T cell receptor (beta chain) was sequenced during a study of blood T cell repertoires in COVID-19. Study summary: Collection of acute and convalescent COVID-19 samples took place in the United States, Italy and Spain.

The J segment lost 1 base and the V segment lost 2 bases, leaving 1 base of the junction unmatched. CDR3 length: 14 residues. Germline V gene sequence: CDR1 SNHLY, CDR2 FYNNEI. As originally analysed: Nucleated cell number was recorded as an estimate derived from reference gene primer amplification. Profiling relied on immunoSEQ multiplex PCR, and the TCRdb table lists in-frame clones only, not all of them. Clonal size and the V and J genes are those of that table, whereas D and trimming came from the DNA. The data hold more than 150,000 clones, with around 73% observed a single time. Sample: PBMCs or T cells enriched from blood (not recorded which). This TCR derives from a woman aged 50 to 65 who had recovered from COVID-19. The rearrangement links TRBV2 to TRBJ1-2; 7 bases fit TRBD1. The CDR3 DNA reads TGTGCCAGCAGTGAAACAGGGGTTAACTATGGCTACACCTTC. Protein: CASSETGVNYGYTF.